The clone carrying this TCR beta chain has a handful of counts. A multiplex PCR was run with 60 Vbeta primers and 13 Jbeta primers. Profiled with immunoSEQ multiplex PCR; TCRdb holds only in-frame clones, not every one. The table lists a few hundred thousand clones, 85% to 95% of them singletons. The CDR3 consists of 12 residues. V was pared by 0 bases and J by 10 bases, with 12 bases between. Germline-derived CDR1 and CDR2 are GTSNPN and SVGIG (reference sequence). This record comes from a study of cytomegalovirus exposure and HLA in healthy donors. Study-wide background: Counted in an early data release were about 86 million unique TCRs from HLA-typed donors.

The rearrangement links TRBV30 to TRBJ1-1; D perhaps matches TRBD1 (5 bases). Sequencing was carried out using PBMCs. This TCR was sampled from a girl aged 2 to 9 in good health and CMV-seronegative. Here the CDR3 DNA reads TGTGCCTGGAGTGTATTGGAGACAGTAGCTTTCTTT. Translation gives CAWSVLETVAFF.